Presented here are 22 T cell receptor beta chains from one specimen sequenced in a study of prognosis after radiotherapy for stage I lung cancer. By two-round multiplex PCR, the TCR beta CDR3 was amplified from genomic DNA. Primers specific to each TRBV and TRBJ gene drove first-round PCR. TCRdb reprocessed the multiplex PCR reads via MiXCR and lists one record per CDR3 protein. This sample carries about 34,000 distinct CDR3 sequences, more than 30% of them seen once, and the ten largest clones take less than 30%. The sample here was PBMCs, taken before or after stereotactic body radiation therapy (not recorded which). These receptors were obtained from a donor aged 50 or older with non-small cell lung cancer.

This clonotype appeared many times. The rearrangement joins TRBV3-1 to TRBJ2-2, with TRBD2 matching over 10 bases. In germline, CDR1 is LGHDT, CDR2 YNNKEL (reference sequence). The CDR3 spans 19 residues. With 4 bases clipped from V and 3 bases from J, the junction kept 14 bases outside the gene matches. This chain's CDR3 is CASSPNPRAGGFYTGELFF. CDR3 bases: TGTGCCAGCAGCCCCAACCCTCGAGCGGGGGGGTTTTACACCGGGGAGCTGTTTTTT.

On this clonotype: Relative to the germline gene, one junction end is altered; a read error may explain this. The V call is TRBV19, the J call TRBJ2-7; either TRBD1 or TRBD2 may supply D (5 bases each). This CDR3 contains 14 residues. Germline V gene lookup returns CDR1 LNHDA and CDR2 SQIVND (reference sequence). For the CDR3, the DNA is TGTTCCAGTAGTGACCGGGACCTTTCCTACGAGCGGTACTTC. It translates to CSSSDRDLSYERYF. Together with reference TRBV19 and TRBJ2-7, the CDR3 gives the full variable domain: DGGITQSPKYLFRKEGQNVTLSCEQNLNHDAMYWYRQDPGQGLRLIYYSQIVNDFQKGDIAEGYSVSREKKESFPLTVTSAQKNPTAFYLCSSSDRDLSYERYFGPGTRLTVT.

There are many counts of this clonotype. CDR3 coding DNA: TGTGCCAGCACCCTAACGCTCCGCCTGGAGGCTTTCTTT. This encodes CASTLTLRLEAFF. This chain uses TRBV28 with TRBJ1-1; D call uncertain. V lost 7 bases to trimming and J lost 11 bases, with 20 bases between them. The CDR3 totals 13 residues. CDR1 is MDHEN, CDR2 SYDVKM, per germline.

This clonotype was recorded many times. A clone one base away is much larger, so this may be a read error. The chain links TRBV20-1 to TRBJ2-7; 8 bases are a match to TRBD1. The CDR3 spans 16 residues. Losses at the gene ends were 0 bases for V and 4 bases for J; bases not matched to a gene: 11. From germline, CDR1 is DFQATT and CDR2 SNEGSKA (reference sequence). The CDR3 loop reads CSARDYRTGPVYEQYF. In nucleotides, the CDR3 is TGCAGTGCTAGAGATTATCGGACAGGGCCGGTTTACGAGCAGTACTTC.

This chain uses TRBV20-1 with TRBJ1-2; possibly TRBD1 for D (6 bases). CDR1 DFQATT and CDR2 SNEGSKA come from the germline V gene (reference sequence). V lost 0 bases to trimming and J lost 4 bases, with 15 bases between them. This CDR3 has 15 amino acids. The CDR3: CSAREPGVFTYGYTF. In DNA form, the CDR3 reads TGCAGTGCTAGAGAGCCAGGGGTCTTTACCTATGGCTACACCTTC.

This clonotype was counted many times. This sequence joins TRBV6-1 and TRBJ1-1; 7 nucleotides agree with TRBD1. Germline values: CDR1 MNHNS, CDR2 SASEGT. The CDR3 is 15 residues long. The junction had 13 bases not matched to a gene; V was cut back by 7 bases and J by 5 bases. In DNA form, the CDR3 reads TGTGCCAGCACCCGAACAGGGGCCTCTGGAACTGAAGCTTTCTTT. Protein product: CASTRTGASGTEAFF.

The sample holds a few counts of this clonotype. V and J are TRBV12-3 or TRBV12-4 and TRBJ1-1; the D gene is possibly TRBD1 (5 bases). V dropped 0 bases and J dropped 5 bases, with 13 bases sitting between them. The CDR3 length is 15 residues. The CDR3 coding sequence is TGTGCCAGCAGTTTAGCGCAGGGAGGGTGGACTGAAGCTTTCTTT. Protein product: CASSLAQGGWTEAFF.

This clonotype was observed at least ten times. The V call is TRBV7-9, the J call TRBJ2-7; D gene ambiguous. Trimming stripped 1 base from V and 5 bases from J, with 9 bases between. Germline CDR1 reads SEHNR; CDR2 reads FQNEAQ (reference sequence). The CDR3 is 13 residues long. This chain's CDR3 is CASSLVWPDEQYF. CDR3 in DNA: TGTGCCAGCAGCTTAGTATGGCCCGACGAGCAGTACTTC.

In this sample, this clonotype turned up many times. The chain recombines TRBV7-9 with TRBJ1-5; 7 nucleotides match TRBD1. There are 15 residues in the CDR3. Trimming took 1 base from V and 4 from J; bases not matched to a gene: 4. Germline CDR1 and CDR2: SEHNR and FQNEAQ (reference sequence). The CDR3 loop reads CASSLGDSQNQPQHF. The CDR3 DNA follows: TGTGCCAGCAGCTTAGGGGACAGCCAGAATCAGCCCCAGCATTTT.

V usage is TRBV5-1 and J usage is TRBJ2-7, with D possibly matching TRBD2 (5 bases). Trimming cost V 1 base and J 0 bases, with 11 bases left between them. CDR1 SGHRS and CDR2 YFSETQ come from the germline V gene. The CDR3 loop spans 15 amino acids. The CDR3 protein is CASSLISSSSYEQYF. The CDR3 nucleotides are TGCGCCAGCAGCTTGATATCTAGCAGCTCCTACGAGCAGTACTTC.

As for this clonotype: The germline gene is not matched at one end of the junction; a read error may be the cause. The chain couples TRBV6-9 to TRBJ2-3; 12 bases match TRBD2. The germline gives CDR1 MNHGY, CDR2 SVAAGI. The CDR3 extends over 15 amino acids. This CDR3 is CASSYWTSGAYTQCF. The CDR3 nucleotides are TGTGCCAGCAGTTACTGGACTAGCGGGGCATATACGCAGTGTTTT.

This clonotype occurred many times. The V and J genes are TRBV6-2 or TRBV6-3 and TRBJ1-1, with TRBD1 as a possible D gene (6 bases). V was clipped by 4 bases and J by 0 bases, with 9 bases between them. The CDR3 runs to 14 residues. Germline CDR1 and CDR2: MNHEY and SVGEGT. CDR3 protein: CASSWDTMNTEAFF. Written as DNA, the CDR3 is TGTGCCAGCAGTTGGGACACGATGAACACTGAAGCTTTCTTT.

This clonotype has at least ten counts. The chain uses TRBV5-1 and TRBJ1-6; 10 positions agree with TRBD1. V trimming: 5 bases; J trimming: 9 bases; junction bases outside the gene matches: 5. The germline V gene encodes CDR1 SGHRS and CDR2 YFSETQ. The CDR3 extends over 14 amino acids. CDR3 amino acids: CASSLTGGTSPLHF. CDR3 sequence (DNA): TGCGCCAGCAGTCTGACAGGGGGCACTTCACCCCTCCACTTT.

This clonotype was picked up many times. The genes are TRBV2 and TRBJ1-1; D unresolved. Germline loops: CDR1 SNHLY, CDR2 FYNNEI. Trimming stripped 5 bases from V and 3 bases from J, with 16 bases between. The CDR3 has 15 amino acids. Here the CDR3 reads CASSQSVYSDTEAFF. In DNA form, the CDR3 reads TGTGCCAGCAGTCAGAGCGTGTATTCGGACACTGAAGCTTTCTTT.

Turning to this clonotype: A far larger clone differs by one base, so this is likely a read error. This chain joins TRBV7-2 and TRBJ1-1; D may be TRBD1 (6 bases). Between the trimmed V and J ends, which lost 3 bases and 0 bases, there was a span of 11 bases. The CDR3 length is 15 residues. Germline lookup yields CDR1 SGHTA and CDR2 FQGNSA. In DNA, the CDR3 is TGTGCCAGCAGCTTGTTGACAGGCCTGAACACTGAAGCTTTCTTT. This sequence encodes CASSLLTGLNTEAFF.

This clonotype was counted between two and nine times. The chain uses TRBV12-3 or TRBV12-4 and TRBJ2-6, with TRBD1 identical over 9 bases. J lost 0 bases, V lost 6 bases, and 21 bases had no gene match. The CDR3 contains 22 residues. CDR3 amino acids: CASRQGSYGTGNLYSGANVLTF. Written as DNA, the CDR3 is TGTGCCAGCAGACAGGGAAGTTACGGGACAGGGAATTTATACTCTGGGGCCAACGTCCTGACTTTC.

On this clonotype: A far larger clone is one base from this, pointing to a likely read error. J is TRBJ1-6 and V is TRBV6-8; no clear D. Germline CDR1 reads MNHGY; CDR2 reads SAAAGT. CDR3 length: 15 amino acids. The CDR3 spells CSSSPRQVYNSPLHF. DNA for the CDR3: TGTTCCAGCAGCCCCAGGCAGGTCTATAATTCACCCCTCCACTTT.

The rearrangement uses TRBV7-2 and TRBJ2-1; 7 bases are shared with TRBD2. Unmatched junction bases numbered 12, after V lost 5 bases and J lost 5 bases. There are 16 residues in the CDR3. CDR1 is SGHTA, CDR2 FQGNSA, per germline. The CDR3, as DNA: TGTGCCAGCAGCCTGAGAGTTCGGGGGGTCAACAATGAGCAGTTCTTC. Its translation: CASSLRVRGVNNEQFF.

With respect to this clonotype: A far larger clone is just one base off, so this is likely a read error. The chain is built from TRBV6-9 and TRBJ2-7; no clear D. This CDR3 contains 12 residues. CDR1 and CDR2 (germline): MNHGY, SVAAGI. The CDR3 nucleotides read TGTGCCAGCAGTTATAGGTCGGCGGAGCAGCACTTC. This sequence encodes CASSYRSAEQHF.

This clonotype was seen repeatedly, ten times or more. CDR3 protein: CASSLGQSLSEQYF. The DNA for the CDR3 is TGCGCCAGCAGCTTGGGGCAGTCCTTGAGCGAGCAGTACTTC. The rearrangement uses TRBV5-1 and TRBJ2-7, with D unclear. This CDR3 has 14 residues. Germline V gene sequence: CDR1 SGHRS, CDR2 YFSETQ. The V and J ends lost 0 bases and 6 bases respectively, with 13 bases between them.

Concerning this clonotype itself: Its ends do not fully match the called genes, so a read error is possible. The rearrangement uses TRBV6-5 and TRBJ2-3; no definite D call. The CDR3 contains 15 residues. The V gene's germline CDR1 is MNHEY and CDR2 SVGAGI. The CDR3 region is CASSYSYQSTDTQYF. Here the CDR3 DNA reads TGTGCCAGCAGTTACTCGTATCAGAGCACAGATACTCAGTATTTT.

Of note for this clonotype: It differs at one base from a far larger clone, so likely a read error. Here the CDR3 DNA reads TGTTCCAGCCGGGCGCTCTATGGCTACACCTTC. This encodes CSSRALYGYTF. The chain couples TRBV6-5 to TRBJ1-2; D unresolved. The CDR3 loop spans 11 amino acids. Germline CDR1 is MNHEY and CDR2 is SVGAGI.